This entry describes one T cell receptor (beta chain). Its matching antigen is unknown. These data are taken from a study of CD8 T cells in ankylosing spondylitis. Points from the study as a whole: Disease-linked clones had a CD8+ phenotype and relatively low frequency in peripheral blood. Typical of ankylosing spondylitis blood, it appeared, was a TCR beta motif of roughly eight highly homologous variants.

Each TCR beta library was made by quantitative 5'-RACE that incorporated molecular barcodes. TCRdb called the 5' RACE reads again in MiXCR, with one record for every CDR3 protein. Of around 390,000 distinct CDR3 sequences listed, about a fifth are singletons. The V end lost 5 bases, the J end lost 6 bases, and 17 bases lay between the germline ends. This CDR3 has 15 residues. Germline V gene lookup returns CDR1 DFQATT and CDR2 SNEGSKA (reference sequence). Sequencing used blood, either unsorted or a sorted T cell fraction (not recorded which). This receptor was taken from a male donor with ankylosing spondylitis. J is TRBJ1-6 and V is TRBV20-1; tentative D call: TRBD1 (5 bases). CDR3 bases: TGCAGTGCTTTTACAGTACAGGCGGTTAATTCACCCCTCCACTTT. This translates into CSAFTVQAVNSPLHF.